This T cell receptor beta chain was recorded in a study of T-cell memory formation after mild COVID-19. Study at large: The TCR clusters were mostly specific to one donor.

Study observations and caveats: For contracting clones, CD4+ ones sat mainly in CM and EM, CD8+ in EMRA. Balance between CD4 and CD8 was seen in clones contracting day 15 to 85, and a CD4+ lean was seen in later expanders. Cross-reactive memory apparently joined, as some responding clones appeared in pre-infection memory.

This clonotype showed up just a few times. Its antigen is currently unknown. Trimming left V 4 bases short and J 5 bases short, with 10 bases between. Germline V gene lookup returns CDR1 KGHDR and CDR2 SFDVKD. The CDR3 has 13 residues. MiXCR, applied by TCRdb to the 5' RACE reads, yields one record per CDR3 protein. The table has 250,000 to 350,000 distinct CDR3 sequences, 15% to 20% seen once. The sequenced sample consisted of PBMCs or a T cell subset sorted from them (not recorded which). The TCR originated in a man aged 18 to 30 who had mild COVID-19 (a few samples of this study predate the infection). Cell type and time point are not known. This chain links TRBV24-1 with TRBJ2-5; D is unresolved. Here the CDR3 DNA reads TGTGCCACCAGTGAAGTTGGAGATGAGACCCAGTACTTC. Residues: CATSEVGDETQYF.